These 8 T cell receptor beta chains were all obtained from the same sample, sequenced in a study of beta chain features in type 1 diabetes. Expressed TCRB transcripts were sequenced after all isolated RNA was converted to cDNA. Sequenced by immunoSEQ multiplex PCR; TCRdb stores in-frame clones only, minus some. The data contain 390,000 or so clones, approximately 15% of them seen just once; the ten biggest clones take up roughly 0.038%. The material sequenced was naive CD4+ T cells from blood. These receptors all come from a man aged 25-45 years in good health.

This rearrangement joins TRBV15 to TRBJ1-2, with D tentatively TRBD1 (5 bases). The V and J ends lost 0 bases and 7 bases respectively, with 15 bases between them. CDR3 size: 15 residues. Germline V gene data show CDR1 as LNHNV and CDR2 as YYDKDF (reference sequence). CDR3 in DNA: TGTGCCACCAGCAGAGATGGGACTGACTCTGGTGGCTACACCTTC. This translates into CATSRDGTDSGGYTF.

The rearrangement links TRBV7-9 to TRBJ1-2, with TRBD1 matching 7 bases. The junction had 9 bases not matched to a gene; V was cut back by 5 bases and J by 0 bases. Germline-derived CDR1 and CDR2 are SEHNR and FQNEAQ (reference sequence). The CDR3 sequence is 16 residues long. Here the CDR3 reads CASSVPRDRSNYGYTF. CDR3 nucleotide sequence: TGTGCCAGCAGCGTCCCACGGGACAGATCTAACTATGGCTACACCTTC.

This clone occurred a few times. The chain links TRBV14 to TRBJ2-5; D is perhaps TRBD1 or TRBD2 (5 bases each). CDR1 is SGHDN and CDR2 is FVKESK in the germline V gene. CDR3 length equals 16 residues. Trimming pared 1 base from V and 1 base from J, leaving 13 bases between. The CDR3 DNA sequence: TGTGCCAGCAGCCAAGGGGGCTCAGGGACCCAAGAGACCCAGTACTTC. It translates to CASSQGGSGTQETQYF.

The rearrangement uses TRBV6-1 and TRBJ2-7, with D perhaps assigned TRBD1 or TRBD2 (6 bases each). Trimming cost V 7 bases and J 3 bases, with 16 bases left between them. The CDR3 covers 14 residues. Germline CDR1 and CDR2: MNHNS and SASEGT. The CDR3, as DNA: TGTGCCAGCACGGGGGCAGGGTCAGGCTACGAGCAGTACGTC. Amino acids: CASTGAGSGYEQYV.

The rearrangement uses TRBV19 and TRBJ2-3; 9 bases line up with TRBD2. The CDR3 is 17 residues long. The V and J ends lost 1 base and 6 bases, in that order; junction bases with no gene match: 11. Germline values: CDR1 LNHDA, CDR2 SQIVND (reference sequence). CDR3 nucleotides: TGTGCCAGTAGTATAGTGAGTAGCGGGAGTTTATCGGATACGCAGTATTTT. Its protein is CASSIVSSGSLSDTQYF.

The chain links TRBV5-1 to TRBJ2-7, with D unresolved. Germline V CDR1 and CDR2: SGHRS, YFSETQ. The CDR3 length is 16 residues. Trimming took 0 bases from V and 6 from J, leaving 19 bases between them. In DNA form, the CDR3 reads TGCGCCAGCAGCTTGGCCGGGCGCCCAAATTCGGGCGAGCAGTACTTC. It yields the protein CASSLAGRPNSGEQYF. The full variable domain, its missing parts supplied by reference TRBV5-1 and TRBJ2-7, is KAGVTQTPRYLIKTRGQQVTLSCSPISGHRSVSWYQQTPGQGLQFLFEYFSETQRNKGNFPGRFSGRQFSNSRSEMNVSTLELGDSALYLCASSLAGRPNSGEQYFGPGTRLTVT.

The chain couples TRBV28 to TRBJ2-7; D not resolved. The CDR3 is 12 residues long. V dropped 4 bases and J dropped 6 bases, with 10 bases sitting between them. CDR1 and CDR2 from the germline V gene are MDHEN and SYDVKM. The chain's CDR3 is CASSSSGREQYF. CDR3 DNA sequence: TGTGCCAGCAGTTCCTCAGGTCGCGAGCAGTACTTC.

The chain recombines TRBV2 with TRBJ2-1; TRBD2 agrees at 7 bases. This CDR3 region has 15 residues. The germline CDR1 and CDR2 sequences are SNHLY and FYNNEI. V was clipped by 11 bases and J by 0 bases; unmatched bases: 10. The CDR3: CAVQSGTGSYNEQFF. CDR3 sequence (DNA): TGTGCCGTACAAAGCGGGACGGGCTCCTACAATGAGCAGTTCTTC. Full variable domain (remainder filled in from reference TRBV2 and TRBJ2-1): EPEVTQTPSHQVTQMGQEVILRCVPISNHLYFYWYRQILGQKVEFLVSFYNNEISEKSEIFDDQFSVERPDGSNFTLKIRSTKLEDSAMYFCAVQSGTGSYNEQFFGPGTRLTVL.